What follows are 4 T cell receptor beta chains derived from one specimen sequenced in a study of blood T cell repertoires in COVID-19. The assay was immunoSEQ multiplex PCR, and TCRdb's table has in-frame clones only and misses some. The sample lists roughly 500,000 clones, 70% to 90% seen once, with approximately 2.9% in the top ten. The specimen was peripheral blood. All receptors come from a human donor in a cohort sampled during active COVID-19.

V and J are TRBV10-3 and TRBJ2-1, with D tentatively TRBD2 (6 bases). The CDR3 is made up of 19 amino acids. CDR1 is ENHRY and CDR2 is SYGVKD in the germline V gene. Trimming took off 2 bases at V and 1 base at J, with 21 bases between the two ends. CDR3 bases: TGTGCCATCAGTGAGGGCGGGACTTCCTTAAGGAGGTCCTACAATGAGCAGTTCTTC. Protein product: CAISEGGTSLRRSYNEQFF.

This clone was seen only once. J is TRBJ1-5 and V is TRBV10-2; D remains unclear. CDR1 is WSHSY and CDR2 is SAAADI in the germline V gene. The CDR3 length is 14 residues. V was cut by 2 bases and J by 1 base, with 6 bases left in between. CDR3 loop: CASSEQASNQPQHF. CDR3 nucleotide sequence: TGCGCCAGCAGTGAGCAAGCGAGCAATCAGCCCCAGCATTTT.

Concerning this clone: Other DNA sequences of this sample code for an identical CDR3. V gene TRBV4-3 combines with J gene TRBJ2-7; 12 bases fit TRBD2. Germline CDR1 is LGHNA and CDR2 is YSLEER. V dropped 1 base and J dropped 6; count of bases not matched to a gene: 1. The CDR3 is made up of 14 amino acids. The CDR3 protein is CASSQGLAGVEQYF. The CDR3 DNA is TGCGCCAGCAGCCAAGGACTAGCGGGAGTCGAGCAGTACTTC.

This clone was detected once. The rearrangement links TRBV5-4 to TRBJ2-7; TRBD1 aligns across 8 bases. There are 14 residues in the CDR3. CDR1 SGHNT and CDR2 YYREEE come from the germline V gene (reference sequence). V lost 4 bases and J lost 5; bases outside the gene matches: 8. CDR3 residues: CASSTWTGSNEQYF. CDR3 in DNA: TGTGCCAGCAGCACTTGGACAGGGTCCAACGAGCAGTACTTC.